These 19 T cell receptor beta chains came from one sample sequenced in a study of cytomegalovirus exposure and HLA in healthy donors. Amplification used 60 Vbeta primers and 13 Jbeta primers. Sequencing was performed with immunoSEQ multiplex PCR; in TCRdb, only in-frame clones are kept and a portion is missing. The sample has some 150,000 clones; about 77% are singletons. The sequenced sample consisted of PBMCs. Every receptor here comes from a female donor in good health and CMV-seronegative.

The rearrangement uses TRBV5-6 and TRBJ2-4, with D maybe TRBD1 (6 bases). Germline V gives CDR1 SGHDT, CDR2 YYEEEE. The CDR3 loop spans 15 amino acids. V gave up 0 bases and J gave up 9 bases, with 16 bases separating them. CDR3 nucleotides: TGTGCCAGCAGCTTGGTAACAGGGACCCTCGGCATTCAGTACTTC. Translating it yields CASSLVTGTLGIQYF.

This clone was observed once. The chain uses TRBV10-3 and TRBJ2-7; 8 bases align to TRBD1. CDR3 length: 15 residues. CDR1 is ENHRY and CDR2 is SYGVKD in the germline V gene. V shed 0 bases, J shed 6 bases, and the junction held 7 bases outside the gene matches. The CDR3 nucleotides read TGTGCCATCAGTGAGTCGCCGGACAGGGTTATCGAGCAGTACTTC. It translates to CAISESPDRVIEQYF.

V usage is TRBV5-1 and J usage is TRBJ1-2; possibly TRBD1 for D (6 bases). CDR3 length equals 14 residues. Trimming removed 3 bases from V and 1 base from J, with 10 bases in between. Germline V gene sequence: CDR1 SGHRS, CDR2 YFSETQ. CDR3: CASSWGGSNYGYTF. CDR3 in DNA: TGCGCCAGCAGCTGGGGGGGCAGTAACTATGGCTACACCTTC.

This CDR3 is CASSVGQATEQYF. The CDR3 bases are TGTGCCAGCAGCGTAGGCCAAGCCACCGAGCAGTACTTC. The V gene is TRBV9, the J gene TRBJ2-7; no firm D call. This CDR3 comprises 13 residues. The V end lost 0 bases, the J end lost 6 bases, and 10 bases lay between the germline ends. CDR1 is SGDLS, CDR2 YYNGEE, per germline.

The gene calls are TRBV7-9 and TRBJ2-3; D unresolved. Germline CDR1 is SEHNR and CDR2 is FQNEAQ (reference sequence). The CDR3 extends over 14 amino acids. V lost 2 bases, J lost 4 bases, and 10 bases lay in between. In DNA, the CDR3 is TGTGCCAGCAGCTTATCATTTGGCCCAGATACGCAGTATTTT. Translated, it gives CASSLSFGPDTQYF.

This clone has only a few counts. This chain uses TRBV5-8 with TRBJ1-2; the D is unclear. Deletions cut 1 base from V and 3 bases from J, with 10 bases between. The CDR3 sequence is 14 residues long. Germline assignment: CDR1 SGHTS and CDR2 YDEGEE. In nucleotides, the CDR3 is TGTGCCAGCAGCTTGCAAGGGAGCCACTATGGCTACACCTTC. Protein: CASSLQGSHYGYTF.

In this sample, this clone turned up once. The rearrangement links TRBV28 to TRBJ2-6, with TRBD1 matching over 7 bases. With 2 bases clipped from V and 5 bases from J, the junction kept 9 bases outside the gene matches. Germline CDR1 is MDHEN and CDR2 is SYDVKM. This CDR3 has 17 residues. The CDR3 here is CASSLAGTATRANVLTF. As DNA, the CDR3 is TGTGCCAGCAGTTTAGCCGGGACAGCGACTCGGGCCAACGTCCTGACTTTC.

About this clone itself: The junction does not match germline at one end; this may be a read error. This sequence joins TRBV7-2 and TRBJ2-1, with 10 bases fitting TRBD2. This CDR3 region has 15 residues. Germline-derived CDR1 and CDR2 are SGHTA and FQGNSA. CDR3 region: CASSPSGASGGGLVF. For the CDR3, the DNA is TGTGCCAGCAGCCCTAGTGGGGCTAGCGGGGGTGGCTTAGTCTTC.

The CDR3 coding sequence is TGTGCCATCAGTGGCTCCTGGACAGGTGGGCAGTACTTC. This translates into CAISGSWTGGQYF. V and J are TRBV10-3 and TRBJ2-7; 7 nucleotides agree with TRBD1. The V gene's germline CDR1 is ENHRY and CDR2 SYGVKD. Germline trimming cut 4 bases from V and 9 bases from J; bases unmatched to any gene: 9. This CDR3 is 13 amino acids long.

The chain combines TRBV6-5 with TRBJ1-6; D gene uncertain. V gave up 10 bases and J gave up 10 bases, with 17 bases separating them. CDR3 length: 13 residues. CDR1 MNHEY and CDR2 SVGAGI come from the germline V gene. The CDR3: CATSRTTVSPLHF. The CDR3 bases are TGTGCCACCTCCAGAACCACCGTCTCACCCCTCCACTTT.

In DNA, the CDR3 is TGCGCCAGCAGCTTCGGGACTACTAGCACAGATACGCAGTATTTT. Its translation is CASSFGTTSTDTQYF. The chain links TRBV5-1 to TRBJ2-3; 7 positions match TRBD2. CDR3 size: 15 residues. After removal of 2 bases from V and 0 bases from J, the junction contained 3 bases not matched to a gene. Germline V gives CDR1 SGHRS, CDR2 YFSETQ.

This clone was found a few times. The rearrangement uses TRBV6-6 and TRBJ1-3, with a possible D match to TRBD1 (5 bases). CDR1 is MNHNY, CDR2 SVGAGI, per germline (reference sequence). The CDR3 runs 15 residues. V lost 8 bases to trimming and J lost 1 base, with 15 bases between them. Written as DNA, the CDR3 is TGTGCCAGCCAACAGGCAGGGTGGTCTGGAAACACCATATATTTT. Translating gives CASQQAGWSGNTIYF.

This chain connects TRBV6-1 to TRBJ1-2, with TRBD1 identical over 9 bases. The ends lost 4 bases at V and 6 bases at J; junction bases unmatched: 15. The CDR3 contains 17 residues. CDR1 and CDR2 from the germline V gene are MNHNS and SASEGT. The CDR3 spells CASSALDRGFFGNGYTF. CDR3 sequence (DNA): TGTGCCAGCAGTGCCCTGGACAGGGGATTTTTCGGGAATGGCTACACCTTC.

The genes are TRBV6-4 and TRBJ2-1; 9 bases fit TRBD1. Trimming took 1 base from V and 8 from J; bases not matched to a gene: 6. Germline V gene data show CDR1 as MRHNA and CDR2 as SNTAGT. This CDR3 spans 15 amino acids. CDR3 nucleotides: TGTGCCAGCAGTGACTTACAGGGGGCGCGGGATGAGCAGTTCTTC. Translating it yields CASSDLQGARDEQFF.

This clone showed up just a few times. The CDR3 loop is CASSFSTGELFF. CDR3 bases: TGTGCCAGCAGCTTTAGCACCGGGGAGCTGTTTTTT. The rearrangement links TRBV11-2 to TRBJ2-2; D ambiguous. The V end was cut by 3 bases, the J end by 4 bases, with 3 bases between. The CDR3 covers 12 residues. Germline values: CDR1 SGHAT, CDR2 FQNNGV.

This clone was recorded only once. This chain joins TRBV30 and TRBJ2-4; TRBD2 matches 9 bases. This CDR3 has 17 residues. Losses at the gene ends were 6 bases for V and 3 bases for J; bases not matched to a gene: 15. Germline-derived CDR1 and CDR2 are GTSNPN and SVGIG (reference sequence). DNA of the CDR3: TGTGCCTGCATAGTGCGGGGCGGGGGGGAGGTCAAAAACATTCAGTACTTC. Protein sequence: CACIVRGGGEVKNIQYF.

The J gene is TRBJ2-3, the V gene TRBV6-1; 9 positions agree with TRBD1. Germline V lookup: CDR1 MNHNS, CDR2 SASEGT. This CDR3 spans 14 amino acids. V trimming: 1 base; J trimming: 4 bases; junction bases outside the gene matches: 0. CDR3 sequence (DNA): TGTGCCAGCAGTGAAGGGACAGGGGCAGATACGCAGTATTTT. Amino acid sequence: CASSEGTGADTQYF.

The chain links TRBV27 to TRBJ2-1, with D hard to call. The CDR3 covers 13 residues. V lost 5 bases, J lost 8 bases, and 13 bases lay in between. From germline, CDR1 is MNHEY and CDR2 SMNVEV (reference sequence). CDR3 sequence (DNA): TGTGCCAGCAGTCCAAGCGTGGCACATGAGCAGTTCTTC. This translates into CASSPSVAHEQFF.

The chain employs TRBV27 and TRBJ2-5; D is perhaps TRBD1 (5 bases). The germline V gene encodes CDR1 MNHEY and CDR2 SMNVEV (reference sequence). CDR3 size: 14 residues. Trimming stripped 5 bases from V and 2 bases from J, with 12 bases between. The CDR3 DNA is TGTGCCAGCAGTGCCAAGGGGATACAAGAGACCCAGTACTTC. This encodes CASSAKGIQETQYF.